This T cell receptor (beta chain) was sequenced in a study of blood T cell repertoires in COVID-19. Across the study: Some COVID-19 samples were acute and others convalescent; all came from the United States, Italy and Spain.

What the recovered Cohort 3 donors had was two negative PCRs, clearance, or symptom resolution. This table comes from immunoSEQ multiplex PCR, and its TCRdb copy is limited to in-frame clones, with some not included. The sample has 95,000 to 150,000 clones, less than 90% seen once. Per the germline V gene, CDR1 is SNHLY and CDR2 is FYNNEI. This CDR3 has 14 amino acids. Trimming took off 8 bases at V and 2 bases at J, with 10 bases between the two ends. Input material: PBMCs or T cells enriched from blood (not recorded which). This TCR was recovered from a woman in her thirties who had recovered from COVID-19. The chain joins TRBV2 to TRBJ1-6, with D uncertain. The CDR3 sequence: CASSGTAYNSPLHF. The CDR3 nucleotides read TGTGCCAGCTCGGGAACAGCCTATAATTCACCCCTCCACTTT.